Presented here are 28 T cell receptor beta chains from one specimen sequenced in a study of T cells in Graves' hyperthyroidism and ophthalmopathy. Researchers took RNA transcripts and amplified the TCR beta CDR3 regions from them. Researchers ran a first-round RT-PCR on the TCR CDR3 using the HTBI primer set. Each CDR3 protein gets one entry after TCRdb re-called the multiplex PCR reads with MiXCR. This table holds 560,000 or so distinct CDR3 sequences, approximately 20% found once. Input material: blood. The receptor set was obtained from a man between 35 and 55 years old with Graves' ophthalmopathy.

This chain joins TRBV7-8 and TRBJ2-7; TRBD2 matches 7 bases. V shed 2 bases and J 0 bases; nucleotides not matched to a gene: 13. The CDR3 has 18 residues. Germline CDR1 SGHVS, CDR2 FQNEAQ. CDR3 region: CASSLRRMGGRSSYEQYF. CDR3 nucleotide sequence: TGTGCCAGCAGCTTAAGAAGAATGGGAGGGCGAAGCTCCTACGAGCAGTACTTC.

This chain connects TRBV6-1 to TRBJ2-2; D perhaps matches TRBD1 (6 bases). Germline V lookup: CDR1 MNHNS, CDR2 SASEGT. CDR3 size: 15 residues. Trimming removed 6 bases from V and 3 bases from J, with 14 bases in between. As DNA, the CDR3 is TGTGCCAGCAGCCCAACAGGGTCGGACACCGGGGAGCTGTTTTTT. Residues: CASSPTGSDTGELFF.

In this sample, this clonotype turned up many times. This chain joins TRBV19 and TRBJ2-3; TRBD1 matches at 9 bases. V was pared by 3 bases and J by 0 bases, with 4 bases of the junction left unmatched. Germline V gives CDR1 LNHDA, CDR2 SQIVND (reference sequence). The CDR3 is 16 amino acids. The CDR3 region has the DNA TGTGCCAGTAGTATTAGGGGACAGGGCAGCACAGATACGCAGTATTTT. It translates to CASSIRGQGSTDTQYF.

The chain combines TRBV19 with TRBJ1-1; maybe TRBD1 (5 bases). V lost 9 bases, J lost 3 bases, and 17 bases lay in between. The CDR3 extends over 14 amino acids. CDR1 is LNHDA, CDR2 SQIVND, per germline (reference sequence). This chain's CDR3 is CASHRRQTDTEAFF. DNA of the CDR3: TGTGCCAGCCACCGTAGACAGACAGACACTGAAGCTTTCTTT.

This clonotype was seen ten or more times. The CDR3 sequence is CASSLPPSGGVNTEAFF. DNA of the CDR3: TGCGCCAGCAGCTTACCGCCCTCCGGGGGGGTGAACACTGAAGCTTTCTTT. The chain joins TRBV5-1 to TRBJ1-1; maybe TRBD1 (5 bases). The CDR3 loop spans 17 amino acids. Germline CDR1 reads SGHRS; CDR2 reads YFSETQ. V was trimmed by 2 bases and J by 0 bases, leaving 17 bases between them.

This chain uses TRBV18 with TRBJ2-5; a weak D match, TRBD1 (5 bases). V lost 6 bases and J 0 bases, leaving 8 bases between the germline ends. This CDR3 spans 13 amino acids. CDR1 is KGHSH, CDR2 LQKENI, per germline. The CDR3 spells CASSAGYQETQYF. Written as DNA, the CDR3 is TGTGCCAGCTCTGCAGGGTACCAAGAGACCCAGTACTTC.

V and J are TRBV28 and TRBJ1-2; TRBD1 agrees at 11 bases. From germline, CDR1 is MDHEN and CDR2 SYDVKM. The V and J ends lost 5 bases and 7 bases, in that order; junction bases with no gene match: 9. This CDR3 spans 15 amino acids. CDR3 protein: CASSPSGTGGLGYTF. In DNA form, the CDR3 reads TGTGCCAGCAGTCCCTCCGGGACAGGGGGACTTGGCTACACCTTC.

The gene calls are TRBV24-1 and TRBJ2-7; D is possibly TRBD2 (5 bases). With 12 bases removed from V and 3 bases from J, the gap between germline ends came to 20 bases. Germline V gene lookup returns CDR1 KGHDR and CDR2 SFDVKD. The CDR3 contains 14 residues. CDR3 sequence reads: CAPRPSAGLYEQYF. The CDR3 DNA reads as TGTGCCCCTCGACCCTCGGCGGGCCTCTACGAGCAGTACTTC.

Details on this clonotype: This may be a read error, as it is one base from a much larger clone. The chain uses TRBV28 and TRBJ2-7; tentatively, D is TRBD1 (6 bases). V dropped 3 bases and J dropped 9 bases, with 18 bases sitting between them. The CDR3 has 14 residues. The V gene's germline CDR1 is MDHEN and CDR2 SYDVKM. The CDR3 region is CASSFRVDRRGQYF. CDR3 coding DNA: TGTGCCAGCAGTTTCCGCGTAGACAGGAGAGGGCAGTACTTC.

This clonotype was observed a handful of times. At one boundary the junction diverges from the germline segment, which might be a read error. The chain is built from TRBV18 and TRBJ2-1; TRBD1 or TRBD2 may be the D gene (5 bases each). Germline CDR1 is KGHSH and CDR2 is LQKENI. The CDR3 consists of 15 residues. The CDR3 DNA reads as TGTGCCAGCTCACCAAGGCAGGGAGACTACGATGAGCAGTTCTTC. Translating gives CASSPRQGDYDEQFF.

This chain links TRBV7-2 with TRBJ2-5; 11 bases map to TRBD2. V was pared by 0 bases and J by 5 bases, with 8 bases of the junction left unmatched. The CDR3 length is 17 residues. Germline lookup yields CDR1 SGHTA and CDR2 FQGNSA. For the CDR3, the DNA is TGTGCCAGCAGCTTAGCTATAGCGGGGGGGACCTGGGAGACCCAGTACTTC. The encoded protein is CASSLAIAGGTWETQYF.

The table lists this clonotype with many counts. The chain's CDR3 is CASSDLAGVPEQYF. The CDR3 DNA sequence: TGTGCCAGCAGCGACCTAGCGGGAGTCCCCGAGCAGTACTTC. The chain combines TRBV7-8 with TRBJ2-7, with 10 nucleotides matching TRBD2. Germline lookup yields CDR1 SGHVS and CDR2 FQNEAQ. The V gene end was trimmed by 5 bases and the J gene end by 6 bases; junction bases not matched to a gene: 7. The CDR3 contains 14 residues.

This clonotype showed up just a few times. The chain links TRBV4-3 to TRBJ2-7; D remains unclear. The germline V and J ends were trimmed by 5 bases and 2 bases, with 22 bases remaining between them. Germline CDR1 and CDR2: LGHNA and YSLEER. The CDR3 extends over 17 amino acids. The CDR3 sequence is CASSSGRQRETAYEQYF. The DNA of the CDR3 is TGCGCCAGCAGCTCTGGGCGGCAGCGCGAAACAGCCTACGAGCAGTACTTC.

V gene TRBV24-1 combines with J gene TRBJ2-2; D is unclear. Trimming took 5 bases from V and 6 from J, leaving 9 bases between them. This CDR3 has 13 amino acids. CDR1 is KGHDR and CDR2 is SFDVKD in the germline V gene. For the CDR3, the DNA is TGTGCCACCAGTGGACCGGGTCCCGGGGAGCTGTTTTTT. It is translated as CATSGPGPGELFF.

The rearrangement joins TRBV7-9 to TRBJ1-2; D perhaps matches TRBD1 (6 bases). The germline V gene has CDR1 SEHNR and CDR2 FQNEAQ (reference sequence). V was cut by 7 bases and J by 13 bases, with 16 bases left in between. The length of the CDR3 is 11 residues. CDR3 coding DNA: TGTGCCAGCACCTCCCGGACAGCTCTCACCTTC. This gives the protein CASTSRTALTF.

For the CDR3, the DNA is TGTGCCAGCAGCGTAGCCAACACTGAAGCTTTCTTT. It yields the protein CASSVANTEAFF. The genes are TRBV9 and TRBJ1-1; the D is unclear. Trimming left V 0 bases short and J 2 bases short, with 2 bases between. Germline V CDR1 and CDR2: SGDLS, YYNGEE. The CDR3 is made up of 12 amino acids.

The chain has TRBV27 and TRBJ2-2; D perhaps matches TRBD2 (5 bases). The V gene's germline CDR1 is MNHEY and CDR2 SMNVEV (reference sequence). This CDR3 is 14 amino acids long. Trimming removed 5 bases at V and 4 bases at J, with 11 bases between. The CDR3 reads CASSPRAATGELFF. The CDR3 DNA reads as TGTGCCAGCAGTCCGCGGGCTGCCACCGGGGAGCTGTTTTTT.

The rearrangement uses TRBV6-2 or TRBV6-3 and TRBJ2-2, with D unresolved. Germline assignment: CDR1 MNHEY and CDR2 SVGEGT. The CDR3 sequence is 15 residues long. Trimming removed 5 bases from V and 0 bases from J, with 10 bases in between. The CDR3 region is CASSVFGSNTGELFF. CDR3 coding DNA: TGTGCCAGCAGTGTTTTCGGTTCGAACACCGGGGAGCTGTTTTTT.

This clonotype was observed at least ten times. The chain combines TRBV19 with TRBJ1-1; D is unresolved. CDR3 size: 13 residues. V was clipped by 5 bases and J by 4 bases, with 11 bases between them. Germline values: CDR1 LNHDA, CDR2 SQIVND (reference sequence). The CDR3 region is CASSLGSVTEAFF. CDR3 bases: TGTGCCAGTAGTCTAGGGAGTGTCACTGAAGCTTTCTTT. The full variable domain, in which reference TRBV19 and TRBJ1-1 provide the parts outside the CDR3, is DGGITQSPKYLFRKEGQNVTLSCEQNLNHDAMYWYRQDPGQGLRLIYYSQIVNDFQKGDIAEGYSVSREKKESFPLTVTSAQKNPTAFYLCASSLGSVTEAFFGQGTRLTVV.

A few counts support this clonotype. The chain uses TRBV9 and TRBJ1-1; perhaps TRBD1 as D (5 bases). Trimming stripped 5 bases from V and 2 bases from J, with 22 bases between. Germline CDR1 reads SGDLS; CDR2 reads YYNGEE. There are 17 residues in the CDR3. CDR3 sequence reads: CASSSLGRVGGNTEAFF. The DNA for the CDR3 is TGTGCCAGCAGTTCTTTGGGACGGGTTGGGGGAAACACTGAAGCTTTCTTT.

The J gene is TRBJ1-1, the V gene TRBV18; D not certain. V was clipped by 3 bases and J by 5 bases, with 10 bases between them. CDR3 length: 13 amino acids. Germline loops: CDR1 KGHSH, CDR2 LQKENI. Here the CDR3 DNA reads TGTGCCAGCTCACCTCTGAGTGGGACTGAAGCTTTCTTT. This codes for CASSPLSGTEAFF.

This clonotype appeared a few times. The rearrangement uses TRBV7-2 and TRBJ2-3; possibly TRBD1 for D (5 bases). Trimming took off 1 base at V and 5 bases at J, with 10 bases between the two ends. This CDR3 is built from 14 residues. CDR1 is SGHTA and CDR2 is FQGNSA in the germline V gene. The CDR3 sequence is CASSLGGFEDTQYF. CDR3 nucleotide sequence: TGTGCCAGCAGCTTAGGGGGCTTTGAAGATACGCAGTATTTT.

This clonotype was seen a handful of times. J is TRBJ1-1 and V is TRBV5-1, with D possibly TRBD1 on 5 matching bases. Germline V CDR1 and CDR2: SGHRS, YFSETQ. The V end lost 0 bases, the J end lost 3 bases, and 9 bases lay between the germline ends. The length of the CDR3 is 14 residues. CDR3 protein: CASSLGDGYTEAFF. The CDR3 DNA follows: TGCGCCAGCAGCTTGGGGGACGGGTACACTGAAGCTTTCTTT.

The chain employs TRBV7-2 and TRBJ1-1, with D perhaps TRBD1 (5 bases). V dropped 4 bases and J dropped 0 bases, with 12 bases sitting between them. The germline V gene has CDR1 SGHTA and CDR2 FQGNSA. The CDR3 runs 15 residues. In nucleotides, the CDR3 is TGTGCCAGCAGCTCCTCAGGGCAGTTGAACACTGAAGCTTTCTTT. Translation: CASSSSGQLNTEAFF. The variable domain in full, completed from reference TRBV7-2 and TRBJ1-1, reads GAGVSQSPSNKVTEKGKDVELRCDPISGHTALYWYRQSLGQGLEFLIYFQGNSAPDKSGLPSDRFSAERTGGSVSTLTIQRTQQEDSAVYLCASSSSGQLNTEAFFGQGTRLTVV.

The V and J genes are TRBV11-2 and TRBJ2-2; 10 positions match TRBD2. Germline CDR1 and CDR2: SGHAT and FQNNGV. V lost 3 bases and J lost 0; bases outside the gene matches: 16. The CDR3 is 21 residues long. CDR3 sequence: CASSLILAGSRATANTGELFF. CDR3 in DNA: TGTGCCAGCAGCTTGATACTAGCGGGGAGTAGGGCGACCGCGAACACCGGGGAGCTGTTTTTT. Using reference TRBV11-2 and TRBJ2-2 for the parts outside the CDR3, the full variable domain is EAGVAQSPRYKIIEKRQSVAFWCNPISGHATLYWYQQILGQGPKLLIQFQNNGVVDDSQLPKDRFSAERLKGVDSTLKIQPAKLEDSAVYLCASSLILAGSRATANTGELFFGEGSRLTVL.

The rearrangement links TRBV29-1 to TRBJ2-1, with 12 bases lining up with TRBD2. Germline V CDR1 and CDR2: SQVTM, ANQGSEA. V shed 7 bases, J shed 8 bases, and the junction held 9 bases outside the gene matches. The CDR3 covers 14 residues. CDR3 region: CSAIRLAGVDEQFF. The CDR3 DNA follows: TGCAGCGCAATTAGACTAGCGGGAGTTGATGAGCAGTTCTTC.

In this sample, this clonotype turned up a few times. The junction differs from germline at one of its ends, possibly a read error. The J gene is TRBJ1-1, the V gene TRBV5-1, with D uncertain. The CDR3 totals 13 residues. Germline V gene data show CDR1 as SGHRS and CDR2 as YFSETQ. The CDR3 DNA follows: TGCGCCAGCAGCTTGGAGGTTAACACTAAAGCTTTCTTT. This sequence encodes CASSLEVNTKAFF.

This clonotype has only a few counts. A junction end diverges from the germline sequence, so it may reflect a read error. This chain links TRBV5-1 with TRBJ2-3; D is possibly TRBD1 (5 bases). In germline, CDR1 is SGHRS, CDR2 YFSETQ. CDR3 size: 17 residues. In DNA, the CDR3 is TGCGCCAGCAGCTTGGATCGGCGGACATGGGGCACAAATACGCAGTATTTT. It is translated as CASSLDRRTWGTNTQYF.